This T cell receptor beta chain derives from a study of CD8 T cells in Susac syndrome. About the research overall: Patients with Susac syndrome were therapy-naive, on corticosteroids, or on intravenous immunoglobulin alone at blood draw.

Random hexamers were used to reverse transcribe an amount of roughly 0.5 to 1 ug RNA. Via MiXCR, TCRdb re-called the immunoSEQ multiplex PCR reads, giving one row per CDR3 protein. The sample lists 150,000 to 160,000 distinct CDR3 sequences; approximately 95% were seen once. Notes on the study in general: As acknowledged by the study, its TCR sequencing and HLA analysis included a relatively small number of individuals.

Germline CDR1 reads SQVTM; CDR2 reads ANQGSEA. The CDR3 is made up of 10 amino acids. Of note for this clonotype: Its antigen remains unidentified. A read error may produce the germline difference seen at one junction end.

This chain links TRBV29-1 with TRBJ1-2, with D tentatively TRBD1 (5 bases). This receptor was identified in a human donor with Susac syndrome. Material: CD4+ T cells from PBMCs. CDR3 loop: CSGGTGDWAF. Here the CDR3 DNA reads TGCAGCGGGGGAACCGGGGACTGGGCCTTC. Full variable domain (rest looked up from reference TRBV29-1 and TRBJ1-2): SAVISQKPSRDICQRGTSLTIQCQVDSQVTMMFWYRQQPGQSLTLIATANQGSEATYESGFVIDKFPISRPNLTFSTLTVSNMSPEDSSIYLCSGGTGDWAFGSGTRLTVV.